The rows below give T cell receptor beta chains drawn from one sample of a study of beta chain features in type 1 diabetes. Profiled with immunoSEQ multiplex PCR; TCRdb holds only in-frame clones, not every one. The data contain approximately 240,000 clones, 16% of them singletons. The sequenced material came from naive CD4+ T cells from blood. The receptor set was obtained from a man aged 25-40 years with type 1 diabetes. The CDR3 runs from the conserved cysteine through the conserved F or W. A D gene is named only where the DNA matches it firmly. Some rows have no size entry. The others give once, few or many, or a class for an expanded clone.

>few|TRBD2|TRBV5-4|TRBJ2-1
CASSPGGGGSNEQFF
TGTGCCAGCAGTCCTGGCGGCGGGGGGTCCAATGAGCAGTTCTTC
>.|.|TRBV28|TRBJ2-7
CASSARPGKTYEQYF
TGTGCCAGCAGCGCCAGGCCGGGGAAAACCTACGAGCAGTACTTC
>few|.|TRBV13|TRBJ2-7
CASSLQGGQYF
TGTGCCAGCAGCCTCCAGGGCGGGCAGTACTTC
>.|.|TRBV5-4|TRBJ2-5
CASSFGGPAQETQYF
TGTGCCAGCAGCTTTGGCGGGCCAGCACAAGAGACCCAGTACTTC
>.|.|TRBV14|TRBJ2-7
CASSQFYEQYF
TGTGCCAGCAGCCAGTTCTACGAGCAGTACTTC
>few|.|TRBV5-1|TRBJ2-5
CASSLESGAETQYF
TGCGCCAGCAGCTTGGAGTCAGGGGCCGAGACCCAGTACTTC
>.|.|TRBV5-1|TRBJ2-3
CASSEPPSDTQYF
TGCGCCAGCAGCGAACCCCCTTCAGATACGCAGTATTTT
>.|.|TRBV28|TRBJ2-4
CASSSHPGQKNIQYF
TGTGCCAGCAGTTCTCATCCTGGACAGAAAAACATTCAGTACTTC
>.|.|TRBV10-3|TRBJ2-7
CAISAGVSYEQYF
TGTGCCATCAGTGCAGGGGTCTCCTACGAGCAGTACTTC
>.|TRBD1|TRBV9|TRBJ2-7
CASSPPGTVIFYEQYF
TGTGCCAGCAGCCCCCCCGGGACAGTCATCTTCTACGAGCAGTACTTC
>few|TRBD2|TRBV10-3|TRBJ2-3
CAITGTGGVTQYF
TGTGCCATCACGGGAACGGGAGGTGTTACGCAGTATTTT
>.|.|TRBV5-1|TRBJ2-7
CASRNPLNVYERRQYF
TGCGCCAGCAGAAATCCTCTAAATGTCTACGAGCGAAGGCAGTACTTC
>.|.|TRBV7-2|TRBJ2-1
CASSGPSIAIEQFF
TGTGCCAGCAGTGGGCCCTCGATAGCGATAGAGCAGTTCTTC
>.|TRBD2|TRBV14|TRBJ2-1
CASSPGLAAHEKQFF
TGTGCCAGCAGTCCTGGACTAGCTGCACACGAAAAGCAGTTCTTC
>few|TRBD1|TRBV28|TRBJ2-6
CASSSGQAPSGANVLTF
TGTGCCAGCAGTTCGGGACAGGCTCCCTCTGGGGCCAACGTCCTGACTTTC
>.|.|TRBV7-9|TRBJ2-2
CSSANLNTGELFF
TGTTCCTCGGCGAACTTGAACACCGGGGAGCTGTTTTTT
>.|.|TRBV6-4|TRBJ2-3
CASSDPWTDTQYF
TGTGCCAGCAGTGACCCTTGGACAGATACGCAGTATTTT
>.|TRBD2|TRBV5-4|TRBJ2-5
CASGSGSGETQYF
TGTGCCAGCGGAAGCGGGAGCGGGGAGACCCAGTACTTC
>.|.|TRBV7-9|TRBJ2-1
CASSLGHEQFF
TGTGCCAGCAGCTTAGGTCATGAGCAGTTCTTC
>.|TRBD2|TRBV29-1|TRBJ2-1
CSGWQWDTLAGGSSYNEQFF
TGCAGCGGCTGGCAATGGGACACTTTAGCGGGAGGGAGCTCCTACAATGAGCAGTTCTTC
>few|.|TRBV4-2|TRBJ2-3
CASSQVPSEDTQYF
TGTGCCAGCAGCCAAGTACCCTCTGAAGATACGCAGTATTTT
>.|.|TRBV2|TRBJ1-5
CASRRDSNQPQHF
TGTGCCAGTCGACGGGATAGCAATCAGCCCCAGCATTTT
>.|.|TRBV7-2|TRBJ2-2
CASSLGANTGELFF
TGTGCCAGCAGCTTAGGAGCGAACACCGGGGAGCTGTTTTTT
>.|.|TRBV9|TRBJ1-4
CASSATGPRRQWNEKLFF
TGTGCCAGCAGCGCCACTGGGCCGAGACGCCAATGGAATGAAAAACTGTTTTTT
>.|TRBD1|TRBV6-5|TRBJ1-2
CAATGVNYGYTF
TGTGCCGCGACAGGGGTTAACTATGGCTACACCTTC
>.|.|TRBV5-1|TRBJ2-1
CASSLFLRRGEQFF
TGCGCCAGCAGCTTGTTTTTGCGCCGGGGTGAGCAGTTCTTC
>few|TRBD2|TRBV9|TRBJ2-3
CASSPGTSGPDTQYF
TGTGCCAGCAGCCCCGGGACTAGCGGCCCAGATACGCAGTATTTT
>few|.|TRBV14|TRBJ2-1
CASSRALGSYNEQFF
TGTGCCAGCAGCCGGGCACTTGGCTCCTACAATGAGCAGTTCTTC
>.|.|TRBV7-6|TRBJ2-1
CASSFGVGNYNEQFF
TGTGCCAGCAGCTTTGGTGTAGGGAACTACAATGAGCAGTTCTTC
>.|.|TRBV6-6|TRBJ2-5
CASSSLRGETQYF
TGTGCCAGCAGCTCCCTCCGGGGGGAGACCCAGTACTTC
>few|TRBD2|TRBV7-9|TRBJ2-7
CASSHPREGAEQYF
TGTGCCAGCAGCCACCCGCGGGAGGGGGCCGAGCAGTACTTC
>.|.|TRBV19|TRBJ2-3
CASSSVLHTDTQYF
TGTGCCAGTAGTAGCGTTCTACACACAGATACGCAGTATTTT
>.|.|TRBV7-3|TRBJ2-3
CASSLRASPPDTQYF
TGTGCCAGCAGCTTAAGGGCCAGTCCACCAGATACGCAGTATTTT
>.|.|TRBV6-4|TRBJ2-1
CASSVTAENEQFF
TGTGCCAGCAGTGTTACGGCCGAAAATGAGCAGTTCTTC
>few|.|TRBV21-1|TRBJ2-1
CASSKGSRGYEQFF
TGTGCCAGCAGCAAAGGTAGCAGGGGGTATGAGCAGTTCTTC
>.|TRBD1|TRBV5-1|TRBJ2-3
CASSLVGQGTDTQYF
TGCGCCAGCAGCTTGGTGGGACAGGGCACAGATACGCAGTATTTT
>few|.|TRBV6-6|TRBJ1-5
CASSLGRNQPQHF
TGTGCCAGCAGCCTCGGGCGCAATCAGCCCCAGCATTTT
>few|TRBD2|TRBV7-9|TRBJ2-5
CASSFSGSGAQETQYF
TGTGCCAGCAGCTTTAGTGGTAGCGGGGCCCAAGAGACCCAGTACTTC
>.|.|TRBV28|TRBJ2-7
CASSFSGVPYEQYF
TGTGCCAGCAGTTTTTCAGGGGTGCCCTACGAGCAGTACTTC
>few|.|TRBV7-2|TRBJ2-6
CASSLRDSGANVLTF
TGTGCCAGCAGCCTGAGGGACTCTGGGGCCAACGTCCTGACTTTC
>.|.|TRBV20-1|TRBJ1-4
CSAREGEKLFF
TGCAGTGCTAGAGAGGGGGAAAAACTGTTTTTT
>.|TRBD1|TRBV30|TRBJ2-7
CAWSFGTGAYEQYF
TGTGCCTGGAGTTTCGGGACAGGGGCTTACGAGCAGTACTTC
>.|.|TRBV7-9|TRBJ1-1
CASSSPSFAAEAFF
TGTGCCAGCAGCTCCCCCTCCTTTGCGGCTGAAGCTTTCTTT
>.|.|TRBV27|TRBJ2-5
CASRRGRWQETQYF
TGTGCCAGCAGACGAGGGCGGTGGCAAGAGACCCAGTACTTC
>.|.|TRBV6-5|TRBJ2-7
CASSYSSLGTYEQYF
TGTGCCAGCAGTTACTCGAGTTTAGGGACCTACGAGCAGTACTTC
>.|.|TRBV25-1|TRBJ1-2
CASSVNPDYGYTF
TGTGCCAGCAGTGTAAATCCTGACTATGGCTACACCTTC
>.|.|TRBV29-1|TRBJ2-3
CSAARSGVSEDTQYF
TGCAGCGCTGCACGTTCGGGAGTAAGTGAAGATACGCAGTATTTT
>.|.|TRBV4-2|TRBJ2-1
CASSQDLGDEQFF
TGTGCCAGCAGCCAAGATCTGGGGGATGAGCAGTTCTTC
>few|.|TRBV4-2|TRBJ2-1
CASSQAGAGNEQFF
TGTGCCAGCAGCCAAGCGGGAGCGGGTAATGAGCAGTTCTTC
>few|.|TRBV29-1|TRBJ2-7
CSVASRQSYEQYF
TGCAGCGTCGCCAGTAGGCAGTCCTACGAGCAGTACTTC
>few|TRBD2|TRBV7-9|TRBJ2-1
CASSPLGLAGGEQFF
TGTGCCAGCAGCCCTCTCGGACTAGCGGGAGGGGAGCAGTTCTTC
>few|.|TRBV18|TRBJ1-4
CASSPRANEKLFF
TGTGCCAGCTCACCCCGGGCTAATGAAAAACTGTTTTTT
>.|.|TRBV7-2|TRBJ1-1
CASSSDWTEAFF
TGTGCCAGCAGCTCCGACTGGACTGAAGCTTTCTTT